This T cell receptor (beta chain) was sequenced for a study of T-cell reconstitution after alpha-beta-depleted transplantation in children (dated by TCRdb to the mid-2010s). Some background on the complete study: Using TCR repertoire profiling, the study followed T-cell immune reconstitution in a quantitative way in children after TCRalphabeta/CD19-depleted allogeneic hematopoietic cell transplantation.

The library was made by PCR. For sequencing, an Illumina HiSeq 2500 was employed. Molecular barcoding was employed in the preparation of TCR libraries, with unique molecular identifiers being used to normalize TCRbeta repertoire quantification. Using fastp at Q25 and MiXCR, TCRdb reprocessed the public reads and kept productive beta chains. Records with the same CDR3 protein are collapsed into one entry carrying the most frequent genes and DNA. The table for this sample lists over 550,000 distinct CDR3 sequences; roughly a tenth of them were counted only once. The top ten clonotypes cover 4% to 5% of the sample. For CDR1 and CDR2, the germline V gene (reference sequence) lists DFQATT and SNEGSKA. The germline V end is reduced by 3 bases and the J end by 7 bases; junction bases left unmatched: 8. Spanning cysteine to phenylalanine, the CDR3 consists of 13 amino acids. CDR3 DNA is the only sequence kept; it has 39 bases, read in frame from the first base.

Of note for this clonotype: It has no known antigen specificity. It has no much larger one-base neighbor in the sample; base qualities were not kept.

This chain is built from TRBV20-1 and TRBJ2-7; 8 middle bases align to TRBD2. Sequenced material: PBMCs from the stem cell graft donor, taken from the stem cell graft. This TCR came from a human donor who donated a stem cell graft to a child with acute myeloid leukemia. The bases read TGCAGTGCTAGGTCGGGAGGGCAGGGGGAGCAGTACTTC. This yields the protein CSARSGGQGEQYF.